The 22 T cell receptor beta chains listed next were all sequenced from one sample in a study of T cell responses to AZD1222 COVID-19 vaccine. The repertoire was sequenced with immunoSEQ multiplex PCR; TCRdb's copy has only in-frame clones and lacks some. The sample records 150,000 to 200,000 clones, about 93% being singletons. The material was peripheral blood, obtained 28 days after the second AZD1222 dose. The receptors shown here come from an adult who received the AZD1222 COVID-19 vaccine.

The V and J genes are TRBV5-3 and TRBJ1-2, with TRBD1 identical over 9 bases. TRBV5-3 is an open reading frame whose function is uncertain. V shed 0 bases and J 2 bases; nucleotides not matched to a gene: 5. The CDR3 runs 16 residues. In nucleotides, the CDR3 is TGTGCCAGAAGCTTGGCACAGGGGGCGCGCAACTATGGCTACACCTTC. It translates to CARSLAQGARNYGYTF.

Only one count was recorded for this clone. The chain couples TRBV11-1 to TRBJ1-2; D call uncertain. V dropped 4 bases and J dropped 4 bases, with 10 bases sitting between them. This CDR3 is 13 amino acids long. CDR1 and CDR2 (germline): SGHAT, FQDESV (reference sequence). The CDR3 protein is CASSSLPGYGYTF. Here the CDR3 DNA reads TGTGCCAGCAGCTCCCTGCCAGGCTATGGCTACACCTTC.

This clone turned up a few times. DNA for the CDR3: TGCGCCAGCAGCTTGGCCATGAGTTACAATGAGCAGTTCTTC. This encodes CASSLAMSYNEQFF. The chain links TRBV5-1 to TRBJ2-1; D call uncertain. CDR3 length: 14 amino acids. Germline CDR1 is SGHRS and CDR2 is YFSETQ. V lost 0 bases and J 4 bases, leaving 8 bases between the germline ends.

J is TRBJ1-2 and V is TRBV7-9; TRBD1 might be the D (6 bases). The CDR3 is made up of 15 amino acids. V gave up 3 bases and J gave up 8 bases, with 19 bases separating them. Germline V gene lookup returns CDR1 SEHNR and CDR2 FQNEAQ (reference sequence). DNA of the CDR3: TGTGCCAGCAGCTTGGCGCTCACAACAGGGACCGGCTACACCTTC. This codes for CASSLALTTGTGYTF.

The CDR3 region is CASSFGALNEKLFF. In DNA, the CDR3 is TGTGCCAGCAGCTTCGGGGCCCTTAATGAAAAACTGTTTTTT. The chain employs TRBV7-9 and TRBJ1-4, with D perhaps matching TRBD1 (5 bases). CDR1 is SEHNR and CDR2 is FQNEAQ in the germline V gene (reference sequence). V lost 3 bases to trimming and J lost 4 bases, with 9 bases between them. This CDR3 is 14 amino acids long.

V gene TRBV10-3 combines with J gene TRBJ2-1, with TRBD2 matching over 7 bases. Germline loops: CDR1 ENHRY, CDR2 SYGVKD. Trimming cost V 4 bases and J 4 bases; bases outside gene matches: 10. The CDR3 consists of 16 residues. The CDR3 DNA reads TGTGCCATCAGTGCCGGGACTAATGAGGTATACAATGAGCAGTTCTTC. Its protein is CAISAGTNEVYNEQFF.

CDR3 sequence (DNA): TGTGCCAGCAGCCCCGGGACCAATGAAAAACTGTTTTTT. The encoded protein is CASSPGTNEKLFF. This rearrangement joins TRBV5-8 to TRBJ1-4; D is possibly TRBD1 (5 bases). The CDR3 contains 13 residues. Germline CDR1 and CDR2: SGHTS and YDEGEE. With 4 bases removed from V and 5 bases from J, the gap between germline ends came to 9 bases.

The rearrangement links TRBV14 to TRBJ1-3; D is possibly TRBD1 (5 bases). The CDR3 covers 14 residues. Germline values: CDR1 SGHDN, CDR2 FVKESK. V shed 1 base and J shed 5 bases, with 9 bases lying between them. In DNA, the CDR3 is TGTGCCAGCAGCCAAGCAGGGCAGAGAAACACCATATATTTT. Encoded protein: CASSQAGQRNTIYF.

This sequence joins TRBV6-2 or TRBV6-3 and TRBJ2-3; D is perhaps TRBD2 (5 bases). The CDR3 length is 14 residues. In germline, CDR1 is MNHEY, CDR2 SVGEGT. V was pared by 2 bases and J by 0 bases, with 6 bases between. DNA of the CDR3: TGTGCCAGCAGTTACCTAGCCAGCACAGATACGCAGTATTTT. This sequence encodes CASSYLASTDTQYF.

V usage is TRBV20-1 and J usage is TRBJ2-1; 14 nucleotides line up with TRBD2. CDR1 and CDR2 from the germline V gene are DFQATT and SNEGSKA (reference sequence). The CDR3 sequence is 18 residues long. V was clipped by 3 bases and J by 0 bases; unmatched bases: 7. CDR3 nucleotides: TGCAGTGCTAGTGCCGGGACTAGCGGGGGCCGCTCCTACAATGAGCAGTTCTTC. Amino acid sequence: CSASAGTSGGRSYNEQFF.

This clone was recorded once. This rearrangement joins TRBV7-2 to TRBJ2-3, with D perhaps TRBD2 (7 bases). CDR3 size: 15 residues. V gave up 5 bases and J gave up 6 bases, with 18 bases separating them. From germline, CDR1 is SGHTA and CDR2 FQGNSA. CDR3 region: CASSTERGRADTQYF. The CDR3 nucleotides are TGTGCCAGCAGCACCGAGAGGGGGAGGGCTGATACGCAGTATTTT. The full variable domain, rest sourced from reference TRBV7-2 and TRBJ2-3, is GAGVSQSPSNKVTEKGKDVELRCDPISGHTALYWYRQSLGQGLEFLIYFQGNSAPDKSGLPSDRFSAERTGGSVSTLTIQRTQQEDSAVYLCASSTERGRADTQYFGPGTRLTVL.

The rearrangement joins TRBV6-2 or TRBV6-3 to TRBJ2-6, with TRBD2 as a possible D gene (5 bases). This CDR3 is built from 15 residues. The V and J ends lost 2 bases and 2 bases respectively, with 7 bases between them. The germline CDR1 and CDR2 sequences are MNHEY and SVGEGT. DNA of the CDR3: TGTGCCAGCAGTTACCGAGGGCCTGGGGCCAACGTCCTGACTTTC. Residues: CASSYRGPGANVLTF.

The genes are TRBV19 and TRBJ1-1; maybe TRBD1 (6 bases). V gave up 7 bases and J gave up 5 bases, with 14 bases separating them. Germline V gene lookup returns CDR1 LNHDA and CDR2 SQIVND (reference sequence). The CDR3 has 13 residues. CDR3 region: CASTQGQGTEAFF. The CDR3 DNA sequence: TGTGCCAGTACCCAAGGTCAGGGGACTGAAGCTTTCTTT.

The chain joins TRBV7-7 to TRBJ2-2; TRBD2 aligns across 9 bases. CDR3 length: 16 residues. Germline CDR1 SSHAT, CDR2 FNYEAQ (reference sequence). The ends lost 2 bases at V and 5 bases at J; junction bases unmatched: 6. CDR3 DNA sequence: TGTGCCAGCAGCTTATCCATCGCGGGAGGGACCGGGGAGCTGTTTTTT. This sequence encodes CASSLSIAGGTGELFF.

The chain carries TRBV7-2 and TRBJ1-5, with D possibly being TRBD1 (6 bases). CDR1 SGHTA and CDR2 FQGNSA come from the germline V gene. CDR3 length equals 15 residues. Trimming cost V 6 bases and J 0 bases, with 12 bases left between them. CDR3 sequence: CASRYDRSSNQPQHF. For the CDR3, the DNA is TGTGCCAGCAGATACGACAGGAGTAGCAATCAGCCCCAGCATTTT.

This clone has just one count. The CDR3 loop reads CASSQEEVSRTEQYF. CDR3 nucleotide sequence: TGCGCCAGCAGCCAAGAAGAAGTTTCCCGAACCGAGCAGTACTTC. This chain connects TRBV4-1 to TRBJ2-7, with D unresolved. Trimming left V 0 bases short and J 6 bases short, with 15 bases between. CDR3 length: 15 amino acids. The germline V gene encodes CDR1 MGHRA and CDR2 YSYEKL.

J is TRBJ2-3 and V is TRBV4-1; D is perhaps TRBD2 (7 bases). The germline V gene encodes CDR1 MGHRA and CDR2 YSYEKL. V gave up 1 base and J gave up 14 bases, with 16 bases separating them. The CDR3 consists of 13 residues. The DNA of the CDR3 is TGCGCCAGCAGCCAAGGTGGGGGGAGGGGGATGTATTTT. This codes for CASSQGGGRGMYF.

The rearrangement joins TRBV12-3 or TRBV12-4 to TRBJ2-7, with D possibly matching TRBD2 (5 bases). The CDR3 runs 11 residues. Trimming took off 2 bases at V and 9 bases at J, with 8 bases between the two ends. CDR3 nucleotide sequence: TGTGCCAGCAGTTTAACCGCGGGGCAGTACTTC. Amino acids: CASSLTAGQYF.

This chain uses TRBV5-6 with TRBJ2-1; D is possibly TRBD2 (5 bases). V was shortened by 1 base and J by 10 bases, with 9 bases between the two germline ends. Germline assignment: CDR1 SGHDT and CDR2 YYEEEE. The CDR3 has 12 amino acids. The CDR3 DNA reads TGTGCCAGCAGCTTGTGGGAGCCGGAGCAGTTCTTC. Encoded protein: CASSLWEPEQFF.

The gene calls are TRBV10-2 and TRBJ2-1; D gene uncertain. CDR1 and CDR2 (germline): WSHSY, SAAADI. The CDR3 runs 15 residues. The V gene lost 5 bases and the J gene lost 0 bases, with 11 bases spanning the gap. The CDR3 bases are TGCGCCAGCAGTCAGGCTCACAGCTCCTACAATGAGCAGTTCTTC. Translating it yields CASSQAHSSYNEQFF.

This chain connects TRBV10-3 to TRBJ2-5; TRBD2 might be the D (6 bases). V dropped 3 bases and J dropped 5 bases, with 10 bases sitting between them. The CDR3 runs to 13 residues. CDR1 is ENHRY and CDR2 is SYGVKD in the germline V gene. This CDR3 is CAISDRRVETQYF. The CDR3 nucleotides read TGTGCCATCAGTGATCGGAGGGTGGAGACCCAGTACTTC.

The V call is TRBV5-1, the J call TRBJ1-2; D remains unclear. The CDR3 loop spans 14 amino acids. V was shortened by 4 bases and J by 0 bases, with 10 bases between the two germline ends. The germline gives CDR1 SGHRS, CDR2 YFSETQ. The CDR3 region is CASSTEDTNYGYTF. CDR3 DNA sequence: TGCGCCAGCAGCACGGAAGACACTAACTATGGCTACACCTTC.